Below, 9 T cell receptor beta chains from the same sample are listed, as sequenced in a study of blood T cell repertoires in COVID-19. Clones were read by immunoSEQ multiplex PCR, and TCRdb kept only the in-frame ones, dropping some. In the table there are around 250,000 clones, 65% to 90% of which are singletons. Material for sequencing was PBMCs or T cells enriched from blood (not recorded which). Every receptor here comes from a woman between 50 and 59 years old with acute COVID-19.

This clone turned up a few times. This chain links TRBV7-2 with TRBJ1-3, with D perhaps matching TRBD1 (6 bases). This CDR3 spans 15 amino acids. With 5 bases removed from V and 3 bases from J, the gap between germline ends came to 14 bases. From germline, CDR1 is SGHTA and CDR2 FQGNSA. The CDR3 protein is CASSPWEGGGNTIYF. CDR3 nucleotides: TGTGCCAGCAGCCCCTGGGAGGGGGGTGGAAACACCATATATTTT.

The V and J genes are TRBV7-3 and TRBJ2-1; 12 bases are shared with TRBD2. This CDR3 comprises 15 residues. Germline V gene lookup returns CDR1 SGHTA and CDR2 FQGTGA. V lost 5 bases and J lost 4; bases outside the gene matches: 3. CDR3 sequence: CASSPGTSGYNEQFF. DNA of the CDR3: TGTGCCAGCAGCCCCGGGACTAGCGGGTACAATGAGCAGTTCTTC.

V is TRBV5-1 and J is TRBJ2-2, with a possible D match to TRBD2 (6 bases). The germline V gene encodes CDR1 SGHRS and CDR2 YFSETQ. This CDR3 has 13 residues. With 0 bases removed from V and 6 bases from J, the gap between germline ends came to 6 bases. CDR3 sequence: CASSLGRAGELFF. CDR3 nucleotide sequence: TGCGCCAGCAGCTTGGGGAGGGCCGGGGAGCTGTTTTTT.

This clone has just one count. V usage is TRBV14 and J usage is TRBJ1-1; 9 bases fit TRBD1. V shed 8 bases, J shed 5 bases, and the junction held 9 bases outside the gene matches. The CDR3 totals 14 residues. The germline CDR1 and CDR2 sequences are SGHDN and FVKESK. The DNA for the CDR3 is TGTGCCAGCTCTCCCCACAGGGGGCCGACTGAAGCTTTCTTT. It encodes CASSPHRGPTEAFF.

The sample holds many counts of this clone. This chain uses TRBV10-1 with TRBJ2-1; 11 bases map to TRBD1. CDR1 WNHNN and CDR2 SYGVQD come from the germline V gene (reference sequence). After removal of 6 bases from V and 8 bases from J, the junction contained 3 bases not matched to a gene. This CDR3 has 13 amino acids. CDR3 sequence: CASRGQGEYEQFF. The CDR3 DNA reads TGCGCCAGCAGGGGACAGGGGGAATATGAGCAGTTCTTC.

This chain uses TRBV11-3 with TRBJ1-1; D remains ambiguous. The CDR3 has 13 amino acids. Germline CDR1 and CDR2: SGHNT and YENEEA. V was clipped by 5 bases and J by 6 bases, with 13 bases between them. This CDR3 reads CASSLFEGSEAFF. In DNA form, the CDR3 reads TGTGCCAGCAGCCTCTTCGAGGGATCTGAAGCTTTCTTT.

The CDR3 spells CASSGQGAGGYTF. CDR3 coding DNA: TGTGCCAGCAGCGGACAGGGGGCTGGGGGCTACACCTTC. The J gene is TRBJ1-2, the V gene TRBV5-4; TRBD1 matches 11 bases. Trimming took 4 bases from V and 8 from J; bases not matched to a gene: 4. Per the germline V gene, CDR1 is SGHNT and CDR2 is YYREEE (reference sequence). The CDR3 runs to 13 residues.

The chain combines TRBV18 with TRBJ2-1; no firm D call. The CDR3 covers 13 residues. The germline CDR1 and CDR2 sequences are KGHSH and LQKENI. V gave up 2 bases and J gave up 9 bases, with 11 bases separating them. CDR3 coding DNA: TGTGCCAGCTCACCAGCCGAGAACGGTGAGCAGTTCTTC. It is translated as CASSPAENGEQFF.

V gene TRBV6-4 combines with J gene TRBJ1-2, with 10 positions matching TRBD1. This CDR3 comprises 15 residues. The germline V gene encodes CDR1 MRHNA and CDR2 SNTAGT. Trimming took 4 bases from V and 2 from J; bases not matched to a gene: 4. Here the CDR3 reads CASSGRDRGNYGYTF. The CDR3 DNA reads as TGTGCCAGCAGTGGCCGGGACAGGGGAAACTATGGCTACACCTTC.